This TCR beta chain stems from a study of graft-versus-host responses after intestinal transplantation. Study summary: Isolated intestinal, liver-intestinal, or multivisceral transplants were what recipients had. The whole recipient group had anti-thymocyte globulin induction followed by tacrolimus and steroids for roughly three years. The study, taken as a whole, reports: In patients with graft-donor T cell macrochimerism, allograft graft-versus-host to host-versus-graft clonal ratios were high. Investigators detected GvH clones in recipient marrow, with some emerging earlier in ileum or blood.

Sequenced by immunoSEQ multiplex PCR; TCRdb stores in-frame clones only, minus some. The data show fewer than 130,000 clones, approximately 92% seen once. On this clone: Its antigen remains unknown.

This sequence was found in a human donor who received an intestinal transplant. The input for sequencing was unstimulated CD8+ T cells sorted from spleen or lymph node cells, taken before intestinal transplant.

This CDR3 is CASSLGVLAATSYEQYF. DNA for the CDR3: TGTGCCAGCAGCTTAGGGGTGCTAGCGGCTACCTCCTACGAGCAGTACTTC. V is TRBV11-2 and J is TRBJ2-7; TRBD2 matches at 7 bases. V shed 1 base, J shed 0 bases, and the junction held 9 bases outside the gene matches. Germline loops: CDR1 SGHAT, CDR2 FQNNGV. The CDR3 has 17 residues. Full variable domain (missing parts from reference TRBV11-2 and TRBJ2-7): EAGVAQSPRYKIIEKRQSVAFWCNPISGHATLYWYQQILGQGPKLLIQFQNNGVVDDSQLPKDRFSAERLKGVDSTLKIQPAKLEDSAVYLCASSLGVLAATSYEQYFGPGTRLTVT.